Detailed here is one T cell receptor (beta chain). CDR1 is SGHRS and CDR2 is YFSETQ in the germline V gene. This CDR3 comprises 14 residues. Trimming removed 4 bases from V and 6 bases from J; junction bases left unmatched: 6. A library of TCRbeta sequences, prepared with unique molecular identifiers, was generated. MiXCR was run by TCRdb on the PCR reads, yielding one entry per CDR3 protein. This sample carries 200,000 to 250,000 distinct CDR3 sequences, around 25% of them seen once, and the ten largest clones take about 5%. These data belong to a study of T-cell reconstitution after alpha-beta-depleted transplantation in children.

This chain links TRBV5-1 with TRBJ2-5; 10 bases are shared with TRBD2. The clonotype was recovered from a female patient aged 2-9 years who had a stem cell transplant for congenital amegakaryocytic thrombocytopenia, so the T cells may come from the graft donor. Sequencing used PBMCs, mostly from graft donor cells, obtained 360 days after TCRalphabeta/CD19-depleted stem cell transplant. The DNA of the CDR3 is TGCGCCAGCAGCCCCGGGACTAGCGAGAAGACCCAGTACTTC. Translating it yields CASSPGTSEKTQYF.